Below are 23 T cell receptor delta chains sequenced from a single sample in a study of γδ T cells in repeated Plasmodium falciparum infection. Flow sorting of PBMC yielded separate Vgamma9/Vdelta2+ and Vdelta2-negative gammadelta T cell populations for bulk repertoire analysis. TCRdb called clones anew from the multiplex PCR reads with CATT. The sample records approximately 90,000 delta-chain clones, 0.9% to 1% being singletons. Sequencing was performed on gamma-delta T cells from blood. The receptors were gathered from a pool of human donors (malaria-infected and uninfected, not separated).

This clone has a handful of counts. The amino acid sequence in TCRdb belongs to a much larger clone and departs from this DNA's translation at residue 4, likely a sequencing read error; the sequence shown is translated from the DNA. The chain combines TRDV2 with TRDJ1; possibly TRDD3 for D (5 bases). The J gene comes from matching the DNA to germline here; TCRdb lacks it. This CDR3 comprises 15 residues. Trimming pared 5 bases from V and 1 base from J, leaving 16 bases between. Germline CDR1 reads GEAIGNYY; CDR2 reads EKD. Here the CDR3 DNA reads TGTGCCTGTGGCATCCTGGGATCCCCCACCGATAAACTCATCTTT. This sequence encodes CACGILGSPTDKLIF.

Regarding this clone: TCRdb shows a much larger clone's protein in place of this DNA's translation, and the two differ at residue 9, likely through a read error; the protein shown is translated from the DNA. The chain is built from TRDV2 and TRDJ3, with TRDD3 matching over 10 bases. The J gene, absent from TCRdb, was called here by matching the DNA to germline. The CDR3 is 19 residues long. The junction had 9 bases not matched to a gene; V was cut back by 3 bases and J by 2 bases. CDR1 GEAIGNYY and CDR2 EKD come from the germline V gene. The CDR3 DNA sequence: TGTGCCTGTGACCATACTGGGGGATGCGAAGCCTGGGACACCCGACAGATGTTTTTC. This codes for CACDHTGGCEAWDTRQMFF.

This clone was detected ten times or more. The amino acid sequence in TCRdb belongs to a much larger clone and departs from this DNA's translation at residue 13, likely a sequencing read error; the sequence shown is translated from the DNA. Other DNA variants within this sample encode the same CDR3. This sequence joins TRDV1 and TRDJ1; 7 bases agree with TRDD3. TCRdb offers no J gene call, so here the DNA was matched to germline to obtain one. The germline V gene encodes CDR1 TSWWSYY and CDR2 QGS. Trimming took 3 bases from V and 3 from J; bases not matched to a gene: 25. The CDR3 sequence is 21 residues long. The CDR3 bases are TGTGCTCTTGGGGAGCTCCCTACCAGCCTCCCTGAACCGGGGGATCCCGATAAACTCATCTTT. Its translation is CALGELPTSLPEPGDPDKLIF.

In this sample, this clone turned up a few times. TCRdb records a much larger clone's protein for this DNA, with a difference at residues 5 and 12 that likely arises from a read error; the protein given is the translation of the DNA. The chain links TRDV1 to TRDJ1; 7 bases align to TRDD3. V was pared by 3 bases and J by 0 bases, with 16 bases of the junction left unmatched. CDR1 and CDR2 (germline): TSWWSYY, QGS. The CDR3 length is 19 residues. The CDR3, as DNA: TGTGCTCTTGGGGACCCTATGCTCCCCCTGGGGGCCGACACCGATAAACTCATCTTT. Residues: CALGDPMLPLGADTDKLIF.

This clone turned up a few times. The protein that TCRdb holds for this DNA derives from a much larger clone and differs from the translated DNA at residue 3, which likely indicates a read error; the protein shown here is translated from the DNA. This chain connects TRDV2 to TRDJ1; 12 bases agree with TRDD3. The J gene, absent from TCRdb, was called here by matching the DNA to germline. The CDR3 runs to 18 residues. Germline V gives CDR1 GEAIGNYY, CDR2 EKD. CDR3 protein: CAYDPLTGGYSDTDKLIF. CDR3 DNA sequence: TGTGCCTATGACCCTTTGACTGGGGGATACTCTGACACCGATAAACTCATCTTT.

Points on this clone: This DNA's translation and the protein TCRdb lists, from a much larger clone, do not match at residue 15, likely due to a read error; the protein shown is translated from the DNA. The rearrangement uses TRDV2 and TRDJ1; TRDD3 matches at 12 bases. No J segment appears in TCRdb, so it was assigned here by matching the sequence to germline. The germline gives CDR1 GEAIGNYY, CDR2 EKD. The CDR3 loop spans 19 amino acids. The CDR3 is CACDTLPPGGYGSTEKLIF. The CDR3 DNA sequence: TGTGCCTGTGACACCCTGCCTCCTGGGGGATACGGAAGCACCGAGAAACTCATCTTT.

In this sample, this clone turned up a few times. The protein that TCRdb holds for this DNA derives from a much larger clone and differs from the translated DNA at residue 7, which likely indicates a read error; the protein shown here is translated from the DNA. The rearrangement links TRDV2 to TRDJ2; D call uncertain. Matching the DNA to germline supplied the J gene, which TCRdb does not give. The CDR3 loop spans 15 amino acids. V shed 1 base and J shed 1 base, with 9 bases lying between them. CDR1 is GEAIGNYY, CDR2 EKD, per germline. The CDR3 nucleotides are TGTGCCTGTGACACTTTGGAGGATTTGACAGCACAACTCTTCTTT. This encodes CACDTLEDLTAQLFF.

In its sample, this clone was seen a few times. TCRdb attributes to this sequence the protein of a much larger clone, which differs from the DNA translation at residue 7; a read error is likely, and the protein displayed is translated from the DNA. The CDR3 DNA reads as TGTGCTCTTGGGGACCGGACAACCGTTCCTACCGATAAACTCATCTTT. The encoded protein is CALGDRTTVPTDKLIF. The gene calls are TRDV1 and TRDJ1, with D tentatively TRDD2 (5 bases). The J gene, left out of TCRdb, was set here by checking the DNA against germline. Trimming removed 3 bases at V and 2 bases at J, with 16 bases between. Germline loops: CDR1 TSWWSYY, CDR2 QGS. The CDR3 is 16 amino acids.

As concerns this clone: TCRdb pairs this DNA with a much larger clone's protein that differs at residue 15, likely a read error; the protein shown was translated from the DNA. The chain combines TRDV2 with TRDJ1; 13 bases line up with TRDD3. The J gene is absent in TCRdb and was assigned here via DNA matching to germline. CDR3 length: 18 residues. Germline-derived CDR1 and CDR2 are GEAIGNYY and EKD. In nucleotides, the CDR3 is TGTGCCTGTGACACTTTACTGGGGGATACGCGACGTGGCGATATACTCATCTTT. Translation: CACDTLLGDTRRGDILIF.

Comment on this clone: This likely reflects a read error, since a far larger clone is one base away. Other nucleotide sequences from this sample produce the same CDR3. The rearrangement links TRDV1 to TRDJ1; D is possibly TRDD3 (5 bases). The CDR3 consists of 14 residues. CDR1 and CDR2 from the germline V gene are TSWWSYY and QGS. CDR3 region: CALGERMYTDKLIF. CDR3 in DNA: TGTGCTCTCGGGGAACGGATGTACACCGATAAACTCATCTTT.

This clone has more than one count but fewer than ten. This likely reflects a read error, since a far larger clone is one base away. This specimen includes other DNA sequences encoding the same CDR3. The genes are TRDV2 and TRDJ3; 10 positions agree with TRDD3. As TCRdb names no J gene, one was assigned here on the basis of a DNA match to germline. CDR3 size: 22 residues. In germline, CDR1 is GEAIGNYY, CDR2 EKD. The CDR3 nucleotides are TGTGCCTGCGACAGAGAGTTTGGTGGGGGATACCCAAGCTCCTGGGACACCCGACAGATGTTTTTC. Its protein is CACDREFGGGYPSSWDTRQMFF.

With regard to this clone: TCRdb's protein, taken from a much larger clone, differs from this DNA's translation at residue 5, likely owing to a read error; the protein displayed comes from the DNA. CDR3 protein: CALGKETSYLSWGLRYTDKLIF. Here the CDR3 DNA reads TGTGCTCTTGGGAAGGAGACTTCCTACCTGAGCTGGGGGCTTCGGTACACCGATAAACTCATCTTT. The rearrangement uses TRDV1 and TRDJ1; perhaps TRDD2 as D (8 bases). V lost 5 bases and J 0 bases, leaving 34 bases between the germline ends. The CDR3 consists of 22 residues. CDR1 is TSWWSYY and CDR2 is QGS in the germline V gene.

This clone was recorded a few times. This DNA translates differently at residue 7 from the TCRdb protein, which is that of a much larger clone; a read error is likely, and the protein shown is the DNA's own translation. This chain uses TRDV1 with TRDJ1; 10 bases fit TRDD3. TCRdb offers no J gene call, so here the DNA was matched to germline to obtain one. CDR3 length: 22 residues. The germline CDR1 and CDR2 sequences are TSWWSYY and QGS. Trimming cost V 2 bases and J 5 bases; bases outside gene matches: 26. CDR3 in amino acids: CALGEEGSYKGTGGSEGDKLIF. The CDR3 DNA is TGTGCTCTTGGGGAAGAGGGATCCTACAAAGGGACTGGGGGATCCGAGGGGGATAAACTCATCTTT.

In regard to this clone: A far more abundant clone sits one base away, making this likely a read error. Other DNA sequences in the same sample also yield this CDR3. The rearrangement joins TRDV2 to TRDJ1; D might be TRDD3 (5 bases). The J gene was not available in TCRdb and was assigned here by matching the DNA to germline segments. The germline V and J ends were trimmed by 2 bases and 2 bases, with 17 bases remaining between them. CDR3 length: 16 residues. Looked up from germline, CDR1 is GEAIGNYY and CDR2 is EKD. The chain's CDR3 is CACDNLGDTSTDKLIF. The CDR3 bases are TGTGCCTGTGACAATTTGGGAGATACCAGTACCGATAAACTCATCTTT.

Points on this clone: The translation of this DNA and the TCRdb protein of a much larger clone differ at residue 9, probably owing to a read error; the protein shown here is translated from the DNA. This sequence joins TRDV1 and TRDJ1; D is unresolved. V dropped 3 bases and J dropped 2 bases, with 22 bases sitting between them. This CDR3 contains 18 residues. Germline CDR1 reads TSWWSYY; CDR2 reads QGS. The CDR3 DNA sequence: TGTGCTCTTGGGGACTTTCCACCGTGTCCTGGTCGAACCGATAAACTCATCTTT. Its translation is CALGDFPPCPGRTDKLIF.

Of note for this clone: TCRdb's entry gives the protein of a much larger clone, which mismatches this DNA's translation at residue 10, likely from a read error; the protein reported here is translated from the DNA. The chain joins TRDV2 to TRDJ1, with 10 bases fitting TRDD3. Trimming took 0 bases from V and 1 from J; bases not matched to a gene: 13. CDR1 is GEAIGNYY, CDR2 EKD, per germline. This CDR3 is built from 19 residues. In DNA form, the CDR3 reads TGTGCCTGTGACACCGAGTACTGGGGGATGCACTTGGGCACCGATAAACTCATCTTT. Translating it yields CACDTEYWGMHLGTDKLIF.

This clone was seen a few times. This DNA translates differently at residue 12 from the TCRdb protein, which is that of a much larger clone; a read error is likely, and the protein shown is the DNA's own translation. The chain recombines TRDV1 with TRDJ3; TRDD3 might be the D (6 bases). TCRdb gives no J gene; it was assigned here by matching the DNA to germline. Germline V gene data show CDR1 as TSWWSYY and CDR2 as QGS. This CDR3 is 21 amino acids long. V was trimmed by 0 bases and J by 4 bases, leaving 22 bases between them. The CDR3 DNA is TGTGCTCTTGGGGAACTACCTACAGGGTGGGGGGTACGATGGGACACCCGACAGATGTTTTTC. Protein: CALGELPTGWGVRWDTRQMFF.

This clone has just a few counts. A far more abundant clone sits one base away, making this likely a read error. This sample includes further DNA sequences coding for the same CDR3. CDR3 loop: CALGAVSQKLIF. Written as DNA, the CDR3 is TGTGCTCTTGGGGCCGTTTCTCAAAAACTCATCTTT. The rearrangement uses TRDV1 and TRDJ1; D ambiguous. The CDR3 is made up of 12 amino acids. Germline V gene lookup returns CDR1 TSWWSYY and CDR2 QGS. V was clipped by 4 bases and J by 8 bases, with 11 bases between them.

As for this clone: TCRdb shows a much larger clone's protein in place of this DNA's translation, and the two differ at residue 11, likely through a read error; the protein shown is translated from the DNA. The rearrangement joins TRDV1 to TRDJ1; TRDD2 is a possible D gene (5 bases). The J gene, left out of TCRdb, was set here by checking the DNA against germline. This CDR3 spans 18 amino acids. Trimming stripped 5 bases from V and 5 bases from J, with 27 bases between. Germline values: CDR1 TSWWSYY, CDR2 QGS. CDR3 bases: TGTGCTCTTGGGACACTTCCGGGAGGTGGGAGATGGAGGGATAAACTCATCTTT. Translation: CALGTLPGGGRWRDKLIF.

This clone came up a few times. A far larger clone lies a single base away; this is likely a read error. Other DNA sequences in this sample translate to the same CDR3. The chain recombines TRDV1 with TRDJ1, with 9 bases that match TRDD2. TCRdb leaves out the J gene; it was filled in here by matching the DNA to germline. V was pared by 3 bases and J by 0 bases, with 20 bases of the junction left unmatched. This CDR3 comprises 21 residues. Germline V CDR1 and CDR2: TSWWSYY, QGS. CDR3 coding DNA: TGTGCTCTTGGGGAGCTCACCTTCCTACTAATGGGGGGAGCCTACACCGATAAACTCATCTTT. It translates to CALGELTFLLMGGAYTDKLIF.

This clone was recorded at least ten times. CDR3 in amino acids: CACDTLPYAVGDTGTDKLIF. The CDR3 DNA reads TGTGCCTGTGACACTCTTCCCTACGCTGTAGGGGATACGGGGACCGATAAACTCATCTTT. The gene calls are TRDV2 and TRDJ1, with 9 positions matching TRDD3. The CDR3 totals 20 residues. Unmatched junction bases numbered 19, after V lost 1 base and J lost 2 bases. Germline CDR1 GEAIGNYY, CDR2 EKD.

A word on this clone: A far bigger clonotype differs at one base, so this is likely a read error. The sample carries other DNA sequences with the same CDR3. The chain recombines TRDV1 with TRDJ1, with 13 bases identical to TRDD3. The J gene comes from matching the DNA to germline here; TCRdb lacks it. The germline CDR1 and CDR2 sequences are TSWWSYY and QGS. The V segment lost 3 bases and the J segment 2 bases; nucleotides outside the gene matches: 21. The CDR3 extends over 22 amino acids. The CDR3 region has the DNA TGTGCTCTTGGGGACCGAAAACCCGTCCCGTACTGGGGGATACGAGTTACCGATAAACTCATCTTT. Translation gives CALGDRKPVPYWGIRVTDKLIF.

In this sample, this clone turned up a few times. This may be a read error: a much more frequent sequence differs by one nucleotide. Other DNA variants within this sample encode the same CDR3. The gene calls are TRDV2 and TRDJ1; 7 bases are a match to TRDD3. In the absence of a J gene in TCRdb, the DNA was matched to germline to assign it here. The CDR3 consists of 18 residues. J was trimmed by 4 bases and V by 4 bases; bases with no gene match: 20. CDR1 and CDR2 (germline): GEAIGNYY, EKD. CDR3 amino acids: CACETLGGAKSRGDKLIF. In DNA form, the CDR3 reads TGTGCCTGTGAAACCCTTGGGGGAGCTAAGAGCAGGGGCGATAAACTCATCTTT.